Presented here are 16 T cell receptor beta chains from one specimen sequenced in a study of T cells in Graves' hyperthyroidism and ophthalmopathy. TCR beta CDR3 regions were amplified from RNA transcripts. The HTBI primer set was used in a first-round RT-PCR of the TCR CDR3. TCRdb reprocessed the multiplex PCR reads via MiXCR and lists one record per CDR3 protein. The sample lists around 300,000 distinct CDR3 sequences, approximately 15% occurring once. Sequencing was carried out using blood. The receptor source for this set is a woman aged 30 to 39 with Graves' hyperthyroidism.

The table lists this clonotype with many counts. The chain links TRBV28 to TRBJ2-5, with D possibly TRBD1 on 6 matching bases. The CDR3 loop spans 13 amino acids. Germline assignment: CDR1 MDHEN and CDR2 SYDVKM. The V and J ends lost 5 bases and 4 bases respectively, with 11 bases between them. This CDR3 is CASSEGHRETQYF. CDR3 coding DNA: TGTGCCAGCAGTGAGGGACATAGAGAGACCCAGTACTTC. Full variable domain (outside the CDR3, taken from reference TRBV28 and TRBJ2-5): DVKVTQSSRYLVKRTGEKVFLECVQDMDHENMFWYRQDPGLGLRLIYFSYDVKMKEKGDIPEGYSVSREKKERFSLILESASTNQTSMYLCASSEGHRETQYFGPGTRLLVL.

There are many counts of this clonotype. The DNA for the CDR3 is TGTGCCAGCAGTTACCCTGGGACAGGGCTATTCTACGAGCAGTACTTC. Translated: CASSYPGTGLFYEQYF. This rearrangement joins TRBV6-5 to TRBJ2-7; 9 nucleotides agree with TRBD1. J gave up 3 bases and V 2 bases, and 8 bases lay outside the gene matches. The CDR3 consists of 16 residues. The germline gives CDR1 MNHEY, CDR2 SVGAGI.

V is TRBV11-1 and J is TRBJ2-1, with D hard to call. This CDR3 comprises 13 residues. Germline CDR1 is SGHAT and CDR2 is FQDESV (reference sequence). V was cut by 5 bases and J by 10 bases, with 15 bases left in between. The CDR3 DNA follows: TGTGCCAGCAGCCCCAGGTCGAGGAGCGAGCAGTTCTTC. It yields the protein CASSPRSRSEQFF.

In its sample, this clonotype was seen many times. The V gene is TRBV15, the J gene TRBJ2-7, with a weak D call TRBD2 (6 bases). The germline CDR1 and CDR2 sequences are LNHNV and YYDKDF (reference sequence). V was shortened by 0 bases and J by 7 bases, with 16 bases between the two germline ends. The CDR3 has 15 residues. CDR3 in DNA: TGTGCCACCAGCAGAGATCTTGGCCTTGGGGGGGAGCAGTACTTC. Protein product: CATSRDLGLGGEQYF.

With respect to this clonotype: Its ends do not fully match the called genes, so a read error is possible. This sequence joins TRBV7-2 and TRBJ1-3, with D tentatively TRBD1 (5 bases). The CDR3 is 15 residues long. Per germline, CDR1 SGHTA and CDR2 FQGNSA. CDR3 in DNA: TGTGCCAACAGCTTATCAGGGCTCCGTATGGACACCATATATTTT. It translates to CANSLSGLRMDTIYF. Full variable domain (outside the CDR3, taken from reference TRBV7-2 and TRBJ1-3): GAGVSQSPSNKVTEKGKDVELRCDPISGHTALYWYRQSLGQGLEFLIYFQGNSAPDKSGLPSDRFSAERTGGSVSTLTIQRTQQEDSAVYLCANSLSGLRMDTIYFGEGSWLTVV.

In its sample, this clonotype was seen many times. This rearrangement joins TRBV27 to TRBJ1-5; D is uncertain. The V end lost 0 bases, the J end lost 0 bases, and 6 bases lay between the germline ends. Germline CDR1 reads MNHEY; CDR2 reads SMNVEV (reference sequence). The CDR3 is 15 amino acids. In nucleotides, the CDR3 is TGTGCCAGCAGTTTATCAACAGATAGCAATCAGCCCCAGCATTTT. It codes for CASSLSTDSNQPQHF.

Ten or more counts support this clonotype. The J gene is TRBJ1-2, the V gene TRBV11-2; a possible D gene is TRBD1 (5 bases). Germline CDR1 SGHAT, CDR2 FQNNGV. Deletions cut 2 bases from V and 8 bases from J, with 18 bases between. This CDR3 region has 15 residues. The CDR3 region is CASSLFSRDVDGYTF. Here the CDR3 DNA reads TGTGCCAGCAGCTTATTCTCCAGGGATGTCGACGGCTACACCTTC.

Ten or more counts support this clonotype. The chain links TRBV5-1 to TRBJ2-1; a weak D match, TRBD1 (7 bases). This CDR3 spans 14 amino acids. Trimming took 6 bases from V and 12 from J, leaving 22 bases between them. Germline-derived CDR1 and CDR2 are SGHRS and YFSETQ. The CDR3 nucleotides are TGCGCCAGCAAGGCAACACAGGGGAGGCCATGGCAGTTCTTC. It is translated as CASKATQGRPWQFF.

The genes are TRBV25-1 and TRBJ2-3, with 9 bases identical to TRBD1. This CDR3 region has 17 residues. With V trimmed by 11 bases and J by 5 bases, 20 bases remained unmatched. In germline, CDR1 is MGHDK, CDR2 SYGVNS. Written as DNA, the CDR3 is TGTGCCGTCAAGTCCGCCCCATGGGGACAGGGTGGAGATACGCAGTATTTT. This sequence encodes CAVKSAPWGQGGDTQYF.

This clonotype was recorded a few times. The gene calls are TRBV19 and TRBJ1-5, with unresolved D. CDR1 and CDR2 from the germline V gene are LNHDA and SQIVND (reference sequence). The CDR3 has 14 amino acids. Trimming shortened V by 3 bases and J by 3 bases, and 9 bases separated the two germline ends. This CDR3 is CASSIRGYNQPQHF. The CDR3 bases are TGTGCCAGTAGTATTCGCGGATACAATCAGCCCCAGCATTTT.

The V call is TRBV3-1, the J call TRBJ2-3; 11 positions agree with TRBD2. Germline CDR1 is LGHDT and CDR2 is YNNKEL (reference sequence). The CDR3 length is 17 residues. J gave up 8 bases and V 3 bases, and 13 bases lay outside the gene matches. The DNA for the CDR3 is TGTGCCAGCAGCCATCGCACTAGCGGGAGCCCCGTCGGTACGCAGTATTTT. Translation: CASSHRTSGSPVGTQYF.

In this sample, this clonotype turned up many times. The V gene is TRBV2, the J gene TRBJ1-5; D not resolved. Germline lookup yields CDR1 SNHLY and CDR2 FYNNEI. The CDR3 spans 16 residues. Trimming removed 3 bases at V and 2 bases at J, with 14 bases between. CDR3 DNA: TGTGCCAGCAGTGAGTCGCGGGGTGGAGGCAATCAGCCCCAGCATTTT. Translated: CASSESRGGGNQPQHF.

The table lists this clonotype with a few counts. This chain connects TRBV29-1 to TRBJ1-3; D is unresolved. This CDR3 is 12 amino acids long. The germline V gene has CDR1 SQVTM and CDR2 ANQGSEA. V was clipped by 2 bases and J by 9 bases, with 11 bases between them. The CDR3 reads CSVETSPLTIYF. The CDR3 DNA follows: TGCAGCGTTGAAACTTCTCCTCTCACCATATATTTT.

This clonotype was observed a few times. This CDR3 reads CASSQDHRVGNEQFF. CDR3 in DNA: TGTGCCAGCAGCCAAGATCATCGGGTTGGCAATGAGCAGTTCTTC. This chain links TRBV3-1 with TRBJ2-1; D is ambiguous. Trimming took off 0 bases at V and 6 bases at J, with 12 bases between the two ends. CDR3 size: 15 residues. CDR1 and CDR2 (germline): LGHDT, YNNKEL (reference sequence).

This sequence joins TRBV11-2 and TRBJ2-7; 8 nucleotides line up with TRBD2. This CDR3 contains 21 residues. Germline lookup yields CDR1 SGHAT and CDR2 FQNNGV. After removal of 5 bases from V and 0 bases from J, the junction contained 24 bases not matched to a gene. The chain's CDR3 is CASSPKRSSGQYFRSSYEQYF. The CDR3, as DNA: TGTGCCAGCAGCCCGAAAAGATCTAGCGGGCAGTATTTCAGAAGCTCCTACGAGCAGTACTTC.

The V gene is TRBV7-2, the J gene TRBJ2-1; D ambiguous. Trimming pared 5 bases from V and 6 bases from J, leaving 11 bases between. This CDR3 has 13 amino acids. Germline loops: CDR1 SGHTA, CDR2 FQGNSA. CDR3: CASSPLLLNEQFF. DNA for the CDR3: TGTGCCAGCAGCCCGTTGCTTCTCAATGAGCAGTTCTTC.